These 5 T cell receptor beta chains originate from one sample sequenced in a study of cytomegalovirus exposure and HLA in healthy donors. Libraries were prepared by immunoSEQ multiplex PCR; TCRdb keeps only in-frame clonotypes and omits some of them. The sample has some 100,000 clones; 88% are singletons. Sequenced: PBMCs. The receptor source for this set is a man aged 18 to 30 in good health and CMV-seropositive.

The CDR3 reads CASSWRVSRGTEAFF. Written as DNA, the CDR3 is TGTGCCAGCAGCTGGCGCGTCTCCCGAGGGACTGAAGCTTTCTTT. The chain couples TRBV7-8 to TRBJ1-1; D unresolved. The V gene's germline CDR1 is SGHVS and CDR2 FQNEAQ. The CDR3 has 15 amino acids. Trimming stripped 4 bases from V and 5 bases from J, with 17 bases between.

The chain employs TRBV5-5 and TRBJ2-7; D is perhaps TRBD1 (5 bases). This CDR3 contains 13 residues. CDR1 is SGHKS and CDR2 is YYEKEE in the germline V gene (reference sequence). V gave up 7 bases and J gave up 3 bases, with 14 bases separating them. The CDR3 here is CASRPDSFYEQYF. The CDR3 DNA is TGTGCCAGCCGCCCCGACAGCTTCTACGAGCAGTACTTC.

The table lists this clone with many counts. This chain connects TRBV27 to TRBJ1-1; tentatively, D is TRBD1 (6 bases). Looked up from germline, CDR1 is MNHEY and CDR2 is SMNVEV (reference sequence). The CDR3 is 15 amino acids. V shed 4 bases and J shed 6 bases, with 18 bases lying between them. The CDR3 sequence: CASSSLGGELSEAFF. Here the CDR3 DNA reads TGTGCCAGCAGTTCTTTAGGGGGGGAACTGTCTGAAGCTTTCTTT.

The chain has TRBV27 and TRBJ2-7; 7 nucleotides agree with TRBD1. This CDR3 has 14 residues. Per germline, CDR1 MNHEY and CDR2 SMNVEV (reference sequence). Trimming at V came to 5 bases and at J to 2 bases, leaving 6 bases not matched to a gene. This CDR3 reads CASSRQGRTYEQYF. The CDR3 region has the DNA TGTGCCAGCAGTCGACAGGGAAGAACCTACGAGCAGTACTTC.

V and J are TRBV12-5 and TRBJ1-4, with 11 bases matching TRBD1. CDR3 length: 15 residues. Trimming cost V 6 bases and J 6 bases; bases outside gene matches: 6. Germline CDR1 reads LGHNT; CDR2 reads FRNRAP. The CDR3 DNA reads TGTGCTAGTGGCCTGGGACAGGGGGGTTATGAAAAACTGTTTTTT. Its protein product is CASGLGQGGYEKLFF.